The 25 T cell receptor beta chains below all came from one sample that was sequenced in a study of cytomegalovirus exposure and HLA in healthy donors. This PCR relied on a set of 60 Vbeta primers and 13 Jbeta primers. The protocol was immunoSEQ multiplex PCR, while the TCRdb copy is restricted to in-frame clones and leaves out a portion. The table for this sample gives approximately 110,000 clones. The sequencing sample was made of PBMCs. These receptor sequences come from a man younger than 40 in good health and CMV-seronegative.

The genes are TRBV29-1 and TRBJ2-7; weak D call: TRBD2 (5 bases). CDR3 length: 13 amino acids. V was pared by 5 bases and J by 10 bases, with 21 bases between. CDR1 is SQVTM and CDR2 is ANQGSEA in the germline V gene. CDR3 in amino acids: CSVFKAGRRPQYF. The CDR3 DNA is TGCAGCGTTTTTAAGGCGGGCCGACGACCCCAGTACTTC.

The chain couples TRBV15 to TRBJ2-4; tentative D call: TRBD1 (6 bases). CDR3 length: 13 residues. V lost 3 bases and J 5 bases, leaving 8 bases between the germline ends. CDR1 and CDR2 from the germline V gene are LNHNV and YYDKDF (reference sequence). The DNA for the CDR3 is TGTGCCACCAGCAGGGACAGCCAAAACATTCAGTACTTC. It encodes CATSRDSQNIQYF.

The chain links TRBV5-1 to TRBJ1-4; D gene uncertain. Trimming pared 0 bases from V and 5 bases from J, leaving 8 bases between. Per the germline V gene, CDR1 is SGHRS and CDR2 is YFSETQ. The CDR3 sequence is 14 residues long. The CDR3 region is CASSLDSGNEKLFF. For the CDR3, the DNA is TGCGCCAGCAGCTTGGATTCGGGAAATGAAAAACTGTTTTTT.

The genes are TRBV7-2 and TRBJ2-3, with 12 nucleotides matching TRBD2. The CDR3 has 16 residues. The junction had 9 bases not matched to a gene; V was cut back by 5 bases and J by 6 bases. CDR1 and CDR2 from the germline V gene are SGHTA and FQGNSA. The CDR3 reads CASSPTSGSPPDTQYF. The CDR3 nucleotides are TGTGCCAGCAGCCCGACTAGCGGGAGCCCCCCCGATACGCAGTATTTT.

The CDR3 nucleotides read TGTGCCAGCAGCTGGGACTCTTCATCCTACGAGCAGTACTTC. Its translation: CASSWDSSSYEQYF. The gene calls are TRBV11-2 and TRBJ2-7, with D perhaps matching TRBD2 (6 bases). V lost 4 bases, J lost 1 base, and 11 bases lay in between. Germline CDR1 and CDR2: SGHAT and FQNNGV. This CDR3 is built from 14 residues.

J is TRBJ2-3 and V is TRBV28, with 7 bases lining up with TRBD2. V lost 3 bases to trimming and J lost 4 bases; unmatched junction nucleotides: 4. The CDR3 covers 14 residues. Germline V gene sequence: CDR1 MDHEN, CDR2 SYDVKM. The CDR3 DNA follows: TGTGCCAGCAGTTTGGGAGGGAACGCAGATACGCAGTATTTT. It is translated as CASSLGGNADTQYF.

CDR3 coding DNA: TGTGCCAGTAGTATTAGGGTAGGGGTGCGGACTGAAGCTTTCTTT. This encodes CASSIRVGVRTEAFF. V is TRBV19 and J is TRBJ1-1, with D perhaps matching TRBD1 (5 bases). The germline CDR1 and CDR2 sequences are LNHDA and SQIVND (reference sequence). Trimming removed 3 bases at V and 5 bases at J, with 16 bases between. The CDR3 sequence is 15 residues long.

The chain links TRBV5-1 to TRBJ1-6; maybe TRBD1 (5 bases). The CDR3 runs 14 residues. Germline loops: CDR1 SGHRS, CDR2 YFSETQ. V lost 4 bases and J lost 4, with 9 bases in between. The CDR3, as DNA: TGCGCCAGCAGCGTGGGACTGTATAATTCACCCCTCCACTTT. Its translation: CASSVGLYNSPLHF.

The chain uses TRBV18 and TRBJ1-2; D not resolved. V was cut by 1 base and J by 1 base, with 10 bases left in between. This CDR3 contains 15 residues. In germline, CDR1 is KGHSH, CDR2 LQKENI. CDR3 sequence: CASSPLHSLNYGYTF. The CDR3 bases are TGTGCCAGCTCACCACTTCACTCCCTTAACTATGGCTACACCTTC.

The V call is TRBV5-1, the J call TRBJ2-7; D is perhaps TRBD1 (5 bases). CDR3 length: 17 amino acids. The germline V gene has CDR1 SGHRS and CDR2 YFSETQ. V lost 0 bases and J lost 3, with 19 bases in between. The CDR3 nucleotides are TGCGCCAGCAGCTTGGGGACGCGACAGCGAGTCTTCTACGAGCAGTACTTC. The encoded protein is CASSLGTRQRVFYEQYF.

The V and J genes are TRBV5-4 and TRBJ2-1, with no clear D. The CDR3 length is 13 residues. Per the germline V gene, CDR1 is SGHNT and CDR2 is YYREEE (reference sequence). The V gene lost 4 bases and the J gene lost 9 bases, with 14 bases spanning the gap. The CDR3 is CASSGEVRGEQFF. The CDR3 DNA is TGTGCCAGCAGCGGAGAGGTGAGAGGTGAGCAGTTCTTC.

The rearrangement joins TRBV5-8 to TRBJ1-5, with D perhaps matching TRBD1 (5 bases). Germline V lookup: CDR1 SGHTS, CDR2 YDEGEE. The CDR3 covers 16 residues. Trimming shortened V by 4 bases and J by 6 bases, and 20 bases separated the two germline ends. The CDR3 bases are TGTGCCAGCAGCCCGTCTGGCCGAAGGGGCGGTCAGCCCCAGCATTTT. Protein sequence: CASSPSGRRGGQPQHF.

The chain couples TRBV5-6 to TRBJ2-7; D remains unclear. Germline assignment: CDR1 SGHDT and CDR2 YYEEEE. V was trimmed by 4 bases and J by 6 bases, leaving 20 bases between them. The CDR3 is made up of 15 amino acids. The CDR3 nucleotides read TGTGCCAGCAGCCTAGGCAGTAACCACCCTCCCGAGCAGTACTTC. Translating it yields CASSLGSNHPPEQYF.

With respect to this clone: At one end the junction does not follow the germline gene, possibly because of a read error. Different DNA sequences within this sample yield the same CDR3. The chain carries TRBV14 and TRBJ1-1; tentative D call: TRBD1 (6 bases). This CDR3 spans 13 amino acids. Germline V lookup: CDR1 SGHDN, CDR2 FVKESK. The CDR3 reads CASSQERDTEAFF. CDR3 sequence (DNA): TGTGCCAGCAGCCAAGAGAGGGACACTGAAGCTTTCTTC.

This rearrangement joins TRBV19 to TRBJ2-3, with TRBD2 as a possible D gene (5 bases). Trimming cost V 1 base and J 0 bases, with 8 bases left between them. CDR1 and CDR2 from the germline V gene are LNHDA and SQIVND (reference sequence). The CDR3 loop spans 15 amino acids. The CDR3 here is CASSIGGGSTDTQYF. The CDR3 DNA reads TGTGCCAGTAGTATAGGAGGAGGAAGCACAGATACGCAGTATTTT.

This chain uses TRBV11-2 with TRBJ1-4, with TRBD1 matching over 9 bases. Germline CDR1 reads SGHAT; CDR2 reads FQNNGV. J gave up 8 bases and V 3 bases, and 4 bases lay outside the gene matches. The CDR3 runs 14 residues. The CDR3, as DNA: TGTGCCAGCAGCTTGTGGGACAGGGACGAAAAACTGTTTTTT. This codes for CASSLWDRDEKLFF.

This chain uses TRBV21-1 with TRBJ1-2; no DNA check was done on the table's D call, TRBD1. TRBV21-1 is tagged as a pseudogene. This CDR3 is built from 16 residues. The CDR3 DNA follows: TGTGCCAGCAGCAGACAGACAGGACGTTTTAACTATGGCTACACCTTC. This encodes CASSRQTGRFNYGYTF.

This chain uses TRBV28 with TRBJ1-2; tentatively, D is TRBD1 (5 bases). This CDR3 spans 14 amino acids. The germline gives CDR1 MDHEN, CDR2 SYDVKM. V was clipped by 4 bases and J by 2 bases, with 11 bases between them. For the CDR3, the DNA is TGTGCCAGCAGTTCCGGGGGGGGAAACTATGGCTACACCTTC. Encoded protein: CASSSGGGNYGYTF.

This chain joins TRBV10-3 and TRBJ2-2, with D maybe TRBD1 (6 bases). Trimming cost V 11 bases and J 9 bases, with 19 bases left between them. The CDR3 has 13 amino acids. The germline V gene has CDR1 ENHRY and CDR2 SYGVKD. CDR3 sequence reads: CAAQEGGQRELFF. The CDR3 nucleotides are TGTGCCGCCCAAGAAGGGGGTCAACGGGAGCTGTTTTTT.

The gene calls are TRBV6-5 and TRBJ2-1, with no clear D. CDR1 and CDR2 (germline): MNHEY, SVGAGI. The CDR3 is made up of 15 amino acids. Deletions cut 2 bases from V and 2 bases from J, with 10 bases between. CDR3 region: CASSYTPSPYNEQFF. The CDR3 bases are TGTGCCAGCAGTTACACGCCCAGTCCCTACAATGAGCAGTTCTTC.

The chain uses TRBV30 and TRBJ2-7; D is possibly TRBD1 (7 bases). This CDR3 is built from 15 residues. V lost 4 bases and J 0 bases, leaving 16 bases between the germline ends. Germline CDR1 reads GTSNPN; CDR2 reads SVGIG (reference sequence). CDR3 region: CAWNGGTDHSYEQYF. The CDR3 DNA reads TGTGCCTGGAATGGCGGGACAGATCACTCCTACGAGCAGTACTTC.

J is TRBJ2-7 and V is TRBV27, with D perhaps matching TRBD2 (6 bases). Trimming cost V 2 bases and J 5 bases, with 13 bases left between them. The V gene's germline CDR1 is MNHEY and CDR2 SMNVEV (reference sequence). The CDR3 contains 14 residues. CDR3 nucleotides: TGTGCCAGCAGTTTAGGGGGGTCCTTCGACGAGCAGTACTTC. Its translation: CASSLGGSFDEQYF.

V usage is TRBV28 and J usage is TRBJ1-5, with D perhaps matching TRBD1 (6 bases). The CDR3 is 17 residues long. V was shortened by 6 bases and J by 6 bases, with 24 bases between the two germline ends. Germline lookup yields CDR1 MDHEN and CDR2 SYDVKM. The CDR3 reads CASRTSAGGIGVQPQHF. DNA for the CDR3: TGTGCCAGCAGAACTAGTGCGGGGGGCATCGGCGTTCAGCCCCAGCATTTT. Variable domain in full (rest from reference TRBV28 and TRBJ1-5): DVKVTQSSRYLVKRTGEKVFLECVQDMDHENMFWYRQDPGLGLRLIYFSYDVKMKEKGDIPEGYSVSREKKERFSLILESASTNQTSMYLCASRTSAGGIGVQPQHFGDGTRLSIL.

The chain recombines TRBV19 with TRBJ2-1; no reliable D call. This CDR3 comprises 15 residues. Trimming took 6 bases from V and 1 from J, leaving 13 bases between them. Germline loops: CDR1 LNHDA, CDR2 SQIVND (reference sequence). The CDR3 here is CASSIEPRSYNEQFF. DNA of the CDR3: TGTGCCAGTAGCATTGAACCGAGGTCCTACAATGAGCAGTTCTTC.

The rearrangement uses TRBV28 and TRBJ2-3, with 7 nucleotides matching TRBD2. This CDR3 has 16 residues. The germline gives CDR1 MDHEN, CDR2 SYDVKM. Unmatched junction bases numbered 11, after V lost 4 bases and J lost 4 bases. The CDR3 region is CASSSYGAGIADTQYF. DNA for the CDR3: TGTGCCAGCAGTTCATACGGAGCGGGGATAGCAGATACGCAGTATTTT. The whole variable domain, filled in from reference TRBV28 and TRBJ2-3, reads DVKVTQSSRYLVKRTGEKVFLECVQDMDHENMFWYRQDPGLGLRLIYFSYDVKMKEKGDIPEGYSVSREKKERFSLILESASTNQTSMYLCASSSYGAGIADTQYFGPGTRLTVL.